This TCR beta chain was sequenced for a study of CD8+CD57+ T cells in acquired aplastic anemia (dated by TCRdb to the late 2010s). For the study in its entirety: On average, sorted CD4+ and CD8+ cells yielded 3.2 ug of extracted DNA, with a range of roughly 0.17 to 27.4 ug. A CD8+CD57+ expansion meant a frequency higher than the mean frequency seen in healthy subjects. Study-wide conclusions, independent of this receptor: Although roughly 30 CD8+ CDR3 sequences were shared by patients and controls, these sequences appeared highly expressed in patients and within the immunodominant clones of patients. CD8+ Simpson's diversity did not differ significantly between patients and healthy controls (P=0.060).

This clonotype has only one observation. It has no known antigen specificity. No qualities accompany the bases; no much larger clone lies one base away. Support from one read is weak. Flow cytometry had shown CD8+CD57+ cell expansion in the patients selected for sequencing. Severe acquired aplastic anemia was diagnosed in all patients according to International Study of Aplastic Anemia and Agranulocytosis and Camitta criteria. Patients had received no therapy at the time of blood sampling. In this study, sorted CD4+ and CD8+ T cells from the blood of healthy subjects and of severe aplastic anemia patients had their TCR repertoires deep-sequenced. Patients were enrolled in the USA under clinicaltrials.gov protocols 00001620, 01623167, 00001397, 00071045, 00081523 and 00961064. Ficoll-Paque density gradient centrifugation was used to isolate peripheral blood mononuclear cells. CD4+ and CD8+ T cells were sorted by FACS or magnetic beads before DNA extraction.

Profiling of TCR beta VDJ combinations and CDR3 sequences used genomic DNA as the template. An Illumina HiSeq 2000 was the platform used for TCR repertoire sequencing. For the original study's pipeline: Repertoires were assessed using TRBV/TRBJ rearrangement plots, CDR3 size and DJ length profiles, and Simpson's diversity index. The most abundant DNA sequence in the deep sequencing data was defined as the immunodominant clone. CDR3 amino acid sequences were checked for sharing across subjects and were also compared against the VDJdb database and published repertoires. TCRdb took the public reads, trimmed them with fastp at Q25, ran MiXCR for clone calling and kept in-frame beta chains. Identical CDR3 protein sequences are pooled into one entry, listed with their most common genes and DNA. The V and J calls and clone size are TCRdb's, not the authors'. The sample includes roughly 160,000 distinct CDR3 sequences, with around half observed a single time. The top ten hold around 2.9% of the sample.

This sequence originates from a human donor with aplastic anemia. What was sequenced was sorted CD4+, CD8+, or CD8+CD57+ T cells (not recorded which) from PBMCs.

The CDR3: CASSQGGRGRVGYTF. The nucleotide sequence reads as follows: TGCGCCAGCAGCCAAGGTGGCAGGGGGCGCGTTGGCTACACCTTC. The sequence links TRBV4-1 to TRBJ1-2; 8 bases in the junction line up with TRBD1. The CDR3, cysteine through phenylalanine, is 15 amino acids long. The DNA shown is the 45-base CDR3, in frame from base 1. CDR1 is given as MGHRA and CDR2 as YSYEKL, both from the germline V gene. Ends trimmed: V by 1 base, J by 7 bases; bases unmatched to a gene: 8.